This record concerns one T cell receptor beta chain sequence. It was genomic DNA that served as the template for profiling TCR beta VDJ and CDR3. TCRdb re-derived calls from the reads in MiXCR, one entry per CDR3 protein. Altogether around 79,000 distinct CDR3 sequences are present, about 70% being singletons, with the ten largest covering more than 80%. This specimen belongs to a study of CD8+CD57+ T cells in acquired aplastic anemia. In the study overall: Sorted cells (CD4+ and CD8+) yielded DNA amounts that averaged roughly 3.5 ug.

The germline gives CDR1 LNHNV, CDR2 YYDKDF (reference sequence). This CDR3 region has 13 residues. Trimming pared 0 bases from V and 8 bases from J, leaving 11 bases between. The patients chosen for sequencing had shown expansion of CD8+CD57+ cells (detected by flow cytometry). Severe acquired aplastic anemia affected all patients. The sequenced material came from sorted CD4+, CD8+, or CD8+CD57+ T cells (not recorded which) from PBMCs. This receptor was identified in a human donor with aplastic anemia. The J gene is TRBJ2-7, the V gene TRBV15; D is possibly TRBD1 or TRBD2 (6 bases each). CDR3 coding DNA: TGTGCCACCAGCAGAGATTCGGGGGACAAGCAGTACTTC. Its translation: CATSRDSGDKQYF.